The entry that follows covers one TCR beta chain sequence. What it recognizes is unknown. An end of the junction does not agree with germline; a read error may underlie this. A primer matching the constant region was used to make TCR beta cDNA from approximately 520 ng of total RNA. TCR beta libraries came from three nested multiplex PCR rounds using slightly modified ARM-PCR. Both of the initial two PCR rounds ran for approximately 11 cycles and employed TRBV1-TRBV30 forward primers alongside a C-beta reverse primer. Using its own MiXCR run on the multiplex PCR reads, TCRdb lists one record per CDR3 protein. The repertoire consists of some 120,000 distinct CDR3 sequences, with roughly three fifths occurring once and the leading ten covering 7% to 10%. These data originate in a study of tumor-infiltrating lymphocytes in primary liver carcinoma. Study-level findings and limits: Among top clones, only about 7.5-24% appeared in all five tumor regions. Tumor specimens were characterized by a significantly higher top-250-clone fraction than blood (p = 0.039).

The CDR3 spans 16 residues. Germline assignment: CDR1 SGHRS and CDR2 YFSETQ. Co-extracted RNA and DNA came from around 20-30 mg of unsorted bulk tissue. None of the patients had received treatment, and all had chronic HBV infection. Sampling was performed at five separate regions of each tumor. This rearrangement joins TRBV5-1 to TRBJ2-5; no reliable D call. Sequenced: liver tumor tissue from sampling region 1. Subset given: tumor region T1, superior pole. The TCR comes from a woman aged 55 to 70 with primary liver carcinoma and hepatitis B virus infection. CDR3 DNA sequence: TGCGCCAGCAGCTTGGGGTCAATCTTCTTCCAAGAGACCCAGTGCTTC. Its protein is CASSLGSIFFQETQCF. Full variable domain (outside the CDR3, taken from reference TRBV5-1 and TRBJ2-5): KAGVTQTPRYLIKTRGQQVTLSCSPISGHRSVSWYQQTPGQGLQFLFEYFSETQRNKGNFPGRFSGRQFSNSRSEMNVSTLELGDSALYLCASSLGSIFFQETQCFGPGTRLLVL.